Listed here are 14 T cell receptor beta chains from one sample, sequenced in a study of cytomegalovirus exposure and HLA in healthy donors. PCR involved 60 Vbeta and 13 Jbeta primers. Clones were read by immunoSEQ multiplex PCR, and TCRdb kept only the in-frame ones, dropping some. Here the sample spans some 200,000 clones, around 82% being singletons. Sequencing input: PBMCs. The receptors come from a woman younger than 45 in good health and CMV-seronegative.

Concerning this clone itself: Other DNA sequences in the same sample also yield this CDR3. The rearrangement joins TRBV27 to TRBJ2-7; 10 bases are shared with TRBD2. Germline CDR1 is MNHEY and CDR2 is SMNVEV (reference sequence). V lost 2 bases, J lost 0 bases, and 7 bases stayed unmatched. CDR3 length: 17 amino acids. The CDR3 loop is CASSLTQLAGFSYEQYF. CDR3 bases: TGTGCCAGCAGTTTAACCCAACTAGCGGGGTTCTCCTACGAGCAGTACTTC.

This clone was seen a few times. The rearrangement joins TRBV6-1 to TRBJ1-1; D remains unclear. The CDR3 spans 12 residues. Trimming left V 8 bases short and J 5 bases short, with 12 bases between. The germline gives CDR1 MNHNS, CDR2 SASEGT. CDR3 amino acids: CASGNPYTEAFF. In DNA form, the CDR3 reads TGTGCCAGCGGCAACCCTTATACTGAAGCTTTCTTT.

This clone was seen only a few times. The gene calls are TRBV20-1 and TRBJ2-5; D is undetermined. V lost 5 bases to trimming and J lost 8 bases, with 12 bases between them. This CDR3 contains 11 residues. Looked up from germline, CDR1 is DFQATT and CDR2 is SNEGSKA (reference sequence). The CDR3 DNA follows: TGCAGTGCTTCTATTAAGAGAACCCAGTACTTC. Translating it yields CSASIKRTQYF.

The chain links TRBV14 to TRBJ2-7, with D tentatively TRBD1 (6 bases). There are 15 residues in the CDR3. Germline CDR1 SGHDN, CDR2 FVKESK. Trimming pared 5 bases from V and 3 bases from J, leaving 17 bases between. The CDR3: CASSGKDSYRYEQYF. CDR3 nucleotide sequence: TGTGCCAGCAGCGGCAAGGACAGTTATCGCTACGAGCAGTACTTC.

J is TRBJ2-1 and V is TRBV19; 10 nucleotides align to TRBD2. The CDR3 spans 16 residues. Germline CDR1 LNHDA, CDR2 SQIVND (reference sequence). V lost 4 bases and J lost 6; bases outside the gene matches: 9. DNA of the CDR3: TGTGCCAGTAGTAGCTACGCGACTAGCGGGTTCAATGAGCAGTTCTTC. Translating it yields CASSSYATSGFNEQFF.

The CDR3 coding sequence is TGTGCCAGCAGTGAAGTCGCGGGGGGGCTGTTCGAGCAGTACTTC. Translation: CASSEVAGGLFEQYF. The chain uses TRBV2 and TRBJ2-7; 9 nucleotides match TRBD2. The CDR3 is 15 residues long. V was clipped by 1 base and J by 6 bases; unmatched bases: 7. Germline V gene data show CDR1 as SNHLY and CDR2 as FYNNEI.

CDR3 amino acids: CASTLGLVLTGELFF. CDR3 DNA: TGTGCCAGCACCCTGGGACTAGTTCTCACCGGGGAGCTGTTTTTT. V usage is TRBV5-6 and J usage is TRBJ2-2, with TRBD2 matching 8 bases. Trimming at V came to 6 bases and at J to 4 bases, leaving 8 bases not matched to a gene. This CDR3 has 15 amino acids. CDR1 is SGHDT and CDR2 is YYEEEE in the germline V gene.

The chain couples TRBV4-1 to TRBJ2-7; D perhaps matches TRBD2 (5 bases). The CDR3 has 13 amino acids. Trimming left V 2 bases short and J 3 bases short, with 8 bases between. The germline CDR1 and CDR2 sequences are MGHRA and YSYEKL. Here the CDR3 DNA reads TGCGCCAGCAGCCAAAGCGGCAACTACGAGCAGTACTTC. This translates into CASSQSGNYEQYF.

This clone was picked up a small number of times. V and J are TRBV18 and TRBJ2-6, with 10 bases fitting TRBD1. This CDR3 is 17 amino acids long. CDR1 KGHSH and CDR2 LQKENI come from the germline V gene. V lost 7 bases and J lost 0; bases outside the gene matches: 6. The CDR3 sequence: CASWGQGPDSGANVLTF. CDR3 bases: TGTGCCAGCTGGGGACAGGGGCCAGACTCTGGGGCCAACGTCCTGACTTTC.

This clone has more than one count but fewer than ten. The chain carries TRBV27 and TRBJ2-7, with D unresolved. The CDR3 contains 13 residues. Trimming pared 6 bases from V and 1 base from J, leaving 10 bases between. Germline CDR1 is MNHEY and CDR2 is SMNVEV (reference sequence). CDR3 sequence (DNA): TGTGCCAGCAGAAACAATGGTTCCTACGAGCAGTACTTC. This sequence encodes CASRNNGSYEQYF.

This rearrangement joins TRBV7-9 to TRBJ2-2, with TRBD2 matching 7 bases. CDR1 and CDR2 from the germline V gene are SEHNR and FQNEAQ (reference sequence). The CDR3 spans 16 residues. Trimming cost V 3 bases and J 5 bases; bases outside gene matches: 9. DNA for the CDR3: TGTGCCAGCAGCTTGGATAGCGGGTCGCGAACCGGGGAGCTGTTTTTT. Amino acid sequence: CASSLDSGSRTGELFF.

CDR3 residues: CASSEGASLYNEQFF. For the CDR3, the DNA is TGTGCCAGCTCTGAAGGGGCAAGTTTGTACAATGAGCAGTTCTTC. The chain recombines TRBV7-3 with TRBJ2-1, with TRBD1 as a possible D gene (5 bases). V gave up 8 bases and J gave up 4 bases, with 18 bases separating them. CDR1 and CDR2 (germline): SGHTA, FQGTGA. CDR3 length: 15 amino acids.

This clone was seen only a few times. In DNA form, the CDR3 reads TGTGCCAGCAGTTACTCTGGCGGGAGGGTCACAGATACGCAGTATTTT. Protein: CASSYSGGRVTDTQYF. The rearrangement links TRBV6-5 to TRBJ2-3, with 9 bases fitting TRBD2. The V gene's germline CDR1 is MNHEY and CDR2 SVGAGI. The J segment lost 2 bases and the V segment lost 0 bases, leaving 3 bases of the junction unmatched. This CDR3 comprises 16 residues.

The chain has TRBV18 and TRBJ2-7, with 11 positions matching TRBD2. From germline, CDR1 is KGHSH and CDR2 LQKENI. There are 15 residues in the CDR3. Unmatched junction bases numbered 0, after V lost 1 base and J lost 1 base. The CDR3 here is CASSPLAGGSYEQYF. The CDR3 coding sequence is TGTGCCAGCTCACCACTAGCGGGAGGGTCCTACGAGCAGTACTTC.